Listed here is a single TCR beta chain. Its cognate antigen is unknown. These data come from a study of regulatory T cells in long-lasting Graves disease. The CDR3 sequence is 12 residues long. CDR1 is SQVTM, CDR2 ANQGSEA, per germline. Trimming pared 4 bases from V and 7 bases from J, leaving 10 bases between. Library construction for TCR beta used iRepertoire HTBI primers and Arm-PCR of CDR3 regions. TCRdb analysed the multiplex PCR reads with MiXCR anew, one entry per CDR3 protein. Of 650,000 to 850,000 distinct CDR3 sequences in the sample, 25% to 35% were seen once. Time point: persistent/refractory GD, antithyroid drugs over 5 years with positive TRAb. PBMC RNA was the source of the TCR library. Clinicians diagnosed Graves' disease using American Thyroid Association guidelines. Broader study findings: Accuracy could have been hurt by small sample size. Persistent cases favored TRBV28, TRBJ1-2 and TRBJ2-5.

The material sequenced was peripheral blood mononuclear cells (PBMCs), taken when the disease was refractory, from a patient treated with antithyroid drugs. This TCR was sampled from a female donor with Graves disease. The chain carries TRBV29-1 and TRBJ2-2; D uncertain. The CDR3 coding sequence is TGCAGCGTTGGAGGTGGGGTCGGGGAGCTGTTTTTT. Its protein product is CSVGGGVGELFF.